This TCR beta chain came from a study of cytomegalovirus exposure and HLA in healthy donors. The CDR3 consists of 17 residues. CDR1 is ENHRY, CDR2 SYGVKD, per germline. J was trimmed by 5 bases and V by 2 bases; bases with no gene match: 12. Points on this clone: Its antigen is unknown.

Researchers ran the PCR with 60 Vbeta and 13 Jbeta primers. Sequencing used immunoSEQ multiplex PCR; TCRdb keeps in-frame clones, though not all of them. The sample carries about 130,000 clones, roughly four fifths recorded once. Study-wide findings and caveats: Owing to their indistinguishability, certain V segments, notably TRBV6-2 and TRBV6-3, were excluded. Most TCR beta V segments were productive about 87% or about 30% of the time in an earlier analysis.

The sequenced material came from PBMCs. This clonotype originated in a middle-aged woman in good health and CMV-seropositive. The V call is TRBV10-3, the J call TRBJ2-5, with TRBD1 matching 9 bases. The DNA for the CDR3 is TGTGCCATCAGTGAGCTTCCGGGACAGGGCATTGGGGAGACCCAGTACTTC. This translates into CAISELPGQGIGETQYF.